The 8 T cell receptor beta chains presented below share a single source sample, sequenced in a study of regulatory T cells in long-lasting Graves disease. In building TCR beta libraries, iRepertoire HTBI primers were used together with Arm-PCR of CDR3 regions. MiXCR, applied by TCRdb to the multiplex PCR reads, yields one record per CDR3 protein. In the table there are roughly 420,000 distinct CDR3 sequences, roughly 17% of which are singletons. Time point described: newly diagnosed GD, antithyroid drugs for less than 3 months. There was RNA extracted from PBMCs, and the TCR library was made from it. The sample also formed part of further work on T cells in Graves' hyperthyroidism and ophthalmopathy.

Sequencing used peripheral blood mononuclear cells (PBMCs), obtained at new diagnosis, from a patient treated with antithyroid drugs. All receptors come from a woman aged 25-40 years with Graves disease.

This clonotype was recorded a few times. The chain links TRBV19 to TRBJ1-1; 7 bases match TRBD1. This CDR3 is 15 amino acids long. CDR1 LNHDA and CDR2 SQIVND come from the germline V gene (reference sequence). V gave up 4 bases and J gave up 1 base; unmatched junction bases: 6. The CDR3 here is CASSRTRGWNTEAFF. CDR3 DNA sequence: TGTGCCAGTAGTAGAACCAGGGGGTGGAACACTGAAGCTTTCTTT.

The chain is built from TRBV24-1 and TRBJ2-5, with D perhaps given as TRBD1 or TRBD2 (5 bases each). Germline V gene sequence: CDR1 KGHDR, CDR2 SFDVKD. Deletions cut 5 bases from V and 4 bases from J, with 16 bases between. This CDR3 comprises 15 residues. The CDR3 spells CATSAPWGLGETQYF. CDR3 DNA sequence: TGTGCCACCAGTGCCCCGTGGGGGTTAGGAGAGACCCAGTACTTC.

This clonotype was observed at least ten times. The chain carries TRBV9 and TRBJ2-5; D is unresolved. Trimming cost V 4 bases and J 3 bases, with 4 bases left between them. The germline V gene encodes CDR1 SGDLS and CDR2 YYNGEE. The CDR3 sequence is 11 residues long. CDR3 sequence reads: CASSNEETQYF. CDR3 coding DNA: TGTGCCAGCAGCAACGAAGAGACCCAGTACTTC.

This clonotype was seen a handful of times. For the CDR3, the DNA is TGTGCCAGCAGTTACATCCAGGGAGACAATCAGCCCCAGCATTTT. It codes for CASSYIQGDNQPQHF. The V call is TRBV6-5, the J call TRBJ1-5; possible D gene TRBD1, 5 bases. The CDR3 consists of 15 residues. With 2 bases removed from V and 3 bases from J, the gap between germline ends came to 11 bases. Germline lookup yields CDR1 MNHEY and CDR2 SVGAGI.

This clonotype was detected only a few times. The chain uses TRBV10-1 and TRBJ2-5; TRBD2 aligns across 10 bases. V lost 2 bases and J lost 5; bases outside the gene matches: 8. The germline V gene encodes CDR1 WNHNN and CDR2 SYGVQD (reference sequence). CDR3 length equals 16 residues. The CDR3 nucleotides read TGCGCCAGCAGTGAGATGTCTAGCGGGAGTATTGAGACCCAGTACTTC. Translation gives CASSEMSSGSIETQYF.

The chain couples TRBV15 to TRBJ1-1; D not resolved. V lost 5 bases, J lost 5 bases, and 9 bases lay in between. The germline gives CDR1 LNHNV, CDR2 YYDKDF (reference sequence). The CDR3 has 12 amino acids. For the CDR3, the DNA is TGTGCCACCAGCCGCGGCGCGACTGAAGCTTTCTTT. Translating gives CATSRGATEAFF.

This clonotype occurred many times. This chain links TRBV11-2 with TRBJ2-7, with D unresolved. The CDR3 length is 13 residues. The germline V gene has CDR1 SGHAT and CDR2 FQNNGV. The V and J ends lost 5 bases and 5 bases respectively, with 13 bases between them. The CDR3 sequence: CASSPPAADEQYF. CDR3 nucleotide sequence: TGTGCCAGCAGCCCCCCGGCGGCCGACGAGCAGTACTTC.

The chain links TRBV28 to TRBJ1-5; TRBD1 is a possible D gene (5 bases). The length of the CDR3 is 19 residues. Per germline, CDR1 MDHEN and CDR2 SYDVKM. Trimming removed 2 bases from V and 0 bases from J, with 20 bases in between. This CDR3 is CASSLKGTPGQYSNQPQHF. CDR3 nucleotides: TGTGCCAGCAGTTTAAAGGGGACCCCAGGCCAGTATAGCAATCAGCCCCAGCATTTT.